This TCR beta chain was identified during a study of T cell changes during pregnancy in multiple sclerosis. The CDR3 contains 15 residues. CDR1 is LGHNA, CDR2 YNFKEQ, per germline. The J segment lost 1 base and the V segment lost 7 bases, leaving 7 bases of the junction unmatched. The method was immunoSEQ multiplex PCR; TCRdb's version includes in-frame clones alone and lacks a portion of them. The data show 45,000 to 60,000 clones, with over 85% seen just once and 3% to 3.5% held by the top ten. The sample here was CD8+ T cells from peripheral blood mononuclear cells, taken before pregnancy. This receptor was identified in a female donor with multiple sclerosis, enrolled in a pregnancy study. The rearrangement joins TRBV4-2 to TRBJ2-7, with 10 bases fitting TRBD1. CDR3 protein: CASTPGQGVSYEQYF. The CDR3 DNA follows: TGTGCCAGCACCCCTGGACAGGGGGTATCCTACGAGCAGTACTTC.